This is a list of T cell receptor beta chains from one sample in a study of breast tumors, draining lymph nodes, adjacent tissues. TCRdb analysed the multiplex PCR reads with MiXCR anew, one entry per CDR3 protein. The sample consists of approximately 210,000 distinct CDR3 sequences, 32% of them appearing once. The material sequenced was axillary lymph node tissue. These receptor sequences come from a female donor with breast cancer. Some clones in this sample may be carry-over from other donors' samples. Each CDR3 is given with its conserved first and last residue. A D gene is named only where the DNA matches it firmly. Only part of the rows carry a size: once, few, many, or a class if the clone is expanded.

J	D	V	size	CDR3	DNA
TRBJ2-3	TRBD2	TRBV6-1	-	CASSEAMGTSPTDTQYF	TGTGCCAGCAGTGAAGCGATGGGGACTAGCCCTACAGATACGCAGTATTTT
TRBJ1-2	-	TRBV19	many	CASSISSTGGGYTF	TGTGCCAGTAGTATAAGTTCGACAGGCGGCGGCTACACCTTC
TRBJ1-6	TRBD1	TRBV3-1	many	CASRRDRGGDSPLHF	TGTGCCAGCAGAAGAGACAGGGGGGGGGATTCACCCCTCCACTTT
TRBJ2-3	TRBD2	TRBV7-8	many	CASTPGTSGKWYGADTQYF	TGTGCCAGCACCCCCGGGACTAGCGGGAAGTGGTATGGTGCAGATACGCAGTATTTT
TRBJ2-1	-	TRBV30	many	CAWSGSYNEQFF	TGTGCCTGGAGTGGCTCCTACAATGAGCAGTTCTTC
TRBJ2-3	-	TRBV24-1	few	CAPDPSTDTQYF	TGTGCTCCAGACCCTAGCACAGATACGCAGTATTTT
TRBJ2-2	-	TRBV7-2	many	CASSNLGQPNTGELFF	TGTGCCAGCAGCAACCTCGGGCAGCCGAACACCGGGGAGCTGTTTTTT
TRBJ2-7	-	TRBV7-8	many	CASGGGGAGQYF	TGTGCCAGCGGTGGGGGGGGGGCTGGGCAGTACTTC
TRBJ1-6	-	TRBV5-1	many	CASSSRNFMGNSPLHF	TGCGCCAGCAGCTCGCGGAACTTCATGGGGAATTCACCCCTCCACTTT
TRBJ1-4	-	TRBV24-1	many	CATSESGAQNEKLFF	TGTGCCACCAGTGAATCAGGGGCCCAGAATGAAAAACTGTTTTTT
TRBJ1-6	-	TRBV6-1	many	CASSEWVKDSPLHF	TGTGCCAGCAGTGAATGGGTCAAGGATTCACCCCTCCACTTT
TRBJ1-5	TRBD1	TRBV7-2	many	CASSPGQGGVSNQPQHF	TGTGCCAGCAGCCCGGGACAGGGCGGGGTAAGCAATCAGCCCCAGCATTTT
TRBJ2-1	-	TRBV7-9	many	CASSLDTYNEQFF	TGTGCCAGCAGCTTAGACACCTACAATGAGCAGTTCTTC
TRBJ2-2	TRBD1	TRBV2	-	CASRGDRGDRELFF	TGTGCCAGCAGGGGGGACAGGGGGGACCGGGAGCTGTTTTTT
TRBJ2-4	TRBD1	TRBV19	many	CASSIDPGRGMAKNIQYF	TGTGCCAGTAGTATAGATCCCGGCAGGGGGATGGCCAAAAACATTCAGTACTTC
TRBJ2-5	-	TRBV2	-	CASSEALSGQETQYF	TGTGCCAGCAGTGAAGCGCTTTCGGGGCAAGAGACCCAGTACTTC
TRBJ2-1	TRBD2	TRBV27	-	CASSPTSGPYNEQFF	TGTGCCAGCAGTCCTACTAGCGGACCCTACAATGAGCAGTTCTTC
TRBJ2-5	-	TRBV6-5	many	CASSVVKGRETQYF	TGTGCCAGCAGCGTCGTCAAGGGTAGGGAGACCCAGTACTTC
TRBJ1-4	-	TRBV7-9	-	CARRLGTEKLFF	TGTGCCCGACGACTTGGTACTGAAAAACTGTTTTTT
TRBJ1-5	-	TRBV11-2	once	CASSLDYGGYQPQHF	TGTGCCAGCAGCTTAGATTATGGGGGTTATCAGCCCCAGCATTTT
TRBJ1-6	TRBD1	TRBV12-3/TRBV12-4	-	CASSPGQGRSSPLHF	TGCGCCAGCAGTCCTGGACAGGGGAGGAGTTCACCCCTCCACTTT
TRBJ2-2	TRBD2	TRBV19	many	CASSGRGDTGELFF	TGTGCCAGTAGTGGGCGGGGGGACACCGGGGAGCTGTTTTTT